Listed below are T cell receptor beta chains from one sample, sequenced in a study of OX40 agonist ivuxolimab in advanced cancers. Only in-frame clones appear in the TCRdb table, and some are missing; sequencing was by immunoSEQ multiplex PCR. The sample comprises tens of thousands of clones, roughly 86% of which are singletons, and about 1.1% rests with the top ten. Sequenced material: CD4+ or CD8+ T cells sorted from blood, taken in a trial of the OX40 agonist ivuxolimab. The source is an adult with an advanced solid tumor such as melanoma, head and neck, liver or kidney cancer. The CDR3 runs from the conserved cysteine through the conserved F or W. A D gene is named only where the DNA matches it firmly. Size tells how often a clone was seen (once, few, many) or the class of an expanded clone, and some rows leave it out.

V	J	size	D	DNA	CDR3
TRBV7-2	TRBJ1-5	.	.	TGTGCCAGCAGCAGACATAATCAGCCCCAGCATTTT	CASSRHNQPQHF
TRBV5-4	TRBJ2-3	.	.	TGTGCCAGCAGCTCGGCGGGGAGAAGCACAGATACGCAGTATTTT	CASSSAGRSTDTQYF
TRBV6-6	TRBJ2-5	few	TRBD2	TGTGCCAGCAGGGGACTAGCGGCCCAAGAGACCCAGTACTTC	CASRGLAAQETQYF
TRBV2	TRBJ1-1	once	.	TGTGCCAGCAGTGCGACGGAGAACACTGAAGCTTTCTTT	CASSATENTEAFF
TRBV6-1	TRBJ2-1	once	TRBD2	TGTGCCAGCAGTGAAGCGCTAACTAGCGGGAGTTCCTACAATGAGCAGTTCTTC	CASSEALTSGSSYNEQFF
TRBV11-3	TRBJ2-7	.	.	TGTGCCAGCAGCCTAGTGAGGGCTGCACCCTACGAGCAGTACTTC	CASSLVRAAPYEQYF
TRBV6-5	TRBJ1-5	.	.	TGTGCCAGCAGTCGGACGGTTAGCAATCAGCCCCAGCATTTT	CASSRTVSNQPQHF
TRBV28	TRBJ2-1	.	.	TGTGCCAGCAGTTTTTTCAGGGTAGGTGAGCAGTTCTTC	CASSFFRVGEQFF
TRBV18	TRBJ2-1	.	TRBD2	TGTGCCAGCTCACCAACTAGCGGCAATGAGCAGTTCTTC	CASSPTSGNEQFF
TRBV18	TRBJ1-1	once	TRBD1	TGTGCCAGCTCACCACTCGCCGGGACAGGGGCTGAAGCTTTCTTT	CASSPLAGTGAEAFF
TRBV6-1	TRBJ1-2	.	.	TGTGCCAGCAGTGAAGGTGTTCGTGGCTACACCTTC	CASSEGVRGYTF
TRBV6-5	TRBJ2-3	.	TRBD2	TGTGCCAGCAGCCGGACTAGCGGGTTCACAGATACGCAGTATTTT	CASSRTSGFTDTQYF
TRBV21-1	TRBJ2-2	.	.	TGTGCCAGCAGCAATGGACAGGGCTCAAACACCGGGGAGCTGTTTTTT	CASSNGQGSNTGELFF
TRBV4-2	TRBJ2-7	.	.	TGTGCCAGCAGCCAAGATGGGCGGACAGAGTACGAGCAGTACTTC	CASSQDGRTEYEQYF
TRBV4-3	TRBJ2-1	.	.	TGCGCCAGCAGCCAAGATCCGGGCCCGAGCTCCTACAATGAGCAGTTCTTC	CASSQDPGPSSYNEQFF
TRBV4-3	TRBJ2-1	.	.	TGCGCCAGCAGCCAAGAATCGGGGGCCGATGAGCAGTTCTTC	CASSQESGADEQFF
TRBV7-9	TRBJ2-1	.	.	TGTGCCAGCAGCTCGGGGACTCAGAATTTGCAGTTCTTC	CASSSGTQNLQFF
TRBV28	TRBJ1-2	.	.	TGTGCCAGCAGTTTCAGGGGATATGGCTACACCTTC	CASSFRGYGYTF
TRBV9	TRBJ1-1	.	.	TGTGCCAGCAGCGTAGGAGGGGCGCAAAGTGAAGCTTTCTTT	CASSVGGAQSEAFF
TRBV9	TRBJ2-2	.	TRBD2	TGTGCCAGCAGCCTCGACCTAGCGGGACAAGGGTCCGGGGAGCTGTTTTTT	CASSLDLAGQGSGELFF
TRBV6-1	TRBJ1-1	.	.	TGTGCCAGCAGTGGCAGCCAGAGGACTGAAGCTTTCTTT	CASSGSQRTEAFF
TRBV28	TRBJ1-2	.	.	TGTGCCAGCAGTCGGGTCGACCTCCGGAATTATGGCTACACCTTC	CASSRVDLRNYGYTF
TRBV18	TRBJ1-5	.	.	TGTGCCAGCTCACCGGGGGGCACCAATCAGCCCCAGCATTTT	CASSPGGTNQPQHF
TRBV30	TRBJ1-4	.	TRBD1	TGTGCCTGGCAGGGGGCGACTAATGAAAAACTGTTTTTT	CAWQGATNEKLFF
TRBV5-1	TRBJ1-6	.	.	TGCGCCAGCAGCTTGGCACAGGGAGGCTCCTATAATTCACCCCTCCACTTT	CASSLAQGGSYNSPLHF
TRBV11-2	TRBJ1-1	.	TRBD1	TGCGCCAGCAGCCGAGGACAGGGCAGGGACACTGAAGCTTTCTTT	CASSRGQGRDTEAFF
TRBV6-5	TRBJ1-2	.	.	TGTGCCAGCAGTTACTCGGGCAGTATTAACTATGGCTACACCTTC	CASSYSGSINYGYTF
TRBV7-9	TRBJ2-5	once	.	TGTGCCAGCAGCCCCCCCAGTCTAGAGACCCAGTACTTC	CASSPPSLETQYF
TRBV4-3	TRBJ2-4	.	.	TGCGCCAGCAGCCAAGATCACGGAGCCAAAAACATTCAGTACTTC	CASSQDHGAKNIQYF
TRBV5-1	TRBJ1-6	.	.	TGCGCCAGCAGCTCTGGACTGGATAATTCACCCCTCCACTTT	CASSSGLDNSPLHF
TRBV9	TRBJ1-2	.	.	TGTGCCAGCAGCGCCGCCCCAGTTTATGGCTACACCTTC	CASSAAPVYGYTF
TRBV28	TRBJ1-3	.	.	TGTGCCAGTCTAGCGTCCCCATTCTCTGGAAACACCATATATTTT	CASLASPFSGNTIYF
TRBV27	TRBJ2-7	.	.	TGTGCCAGCAGTTTATTACAGGTAGCGACCTACGAGCAGTACTTC	CASSLLQVATYEQYF
TRBV5-1	TRBJ1-3	.	.	TGCGCCAGCAGCCCGCGGACAGACTCTGGAAACACCATATATTTT	CASSPRTDSGNTIYF
TRBV11-2	TRBJ2-7	.	.	TGTGCCAGCCCCCTACGTGGGACGCTCTACGAGCAGTACTTC	CASPLRGTLYEQYF
TRBV19	TRBJ2-3	once	TRBD1	TGTGCCAGTAGGACGAAGGGGGCGAGGGGCACAGATACGCAGTATTTT	CASRTKGARGTDTQYF
TRBV19	TRBJ2-3	.	TRBD2	TGTGCCAGTAATTGGCGGGAGAGTCCAGATACGCAGTATTTT	CASNWRESPDTQYF
TRBV29-1	TRBJ2-3	.	TRBD1	TGCAGCGTTGAAGGGGACAGGGGCTTAGATACGCAGTATTTT	CSVEGDRGLDTQYF
TRBV7-8	TRBJ2-3	.	.	TGTGCCAGCAGCTTAGGACAGCTTGGAGGCACAGATACGCAGTATTTT	CASSLGQLGGTDTQYF
TRBV5-1	TRBJ1-2	.	TRBD1	TGCGCCAGCAGCTCCGGGACAGGGGGCCCCTATGGCTACACCTTC	CASSSGTGGPYGYTF
TRBV6-5	TRBJ2-7	once	TRBD1	TGTGCCAGCAACGACAGGGGAACGGCCTACGAGCAGTACTTC	CASNDRGTAYEQYF
TRBV10-3	TRBJ2-3	once	.	TGTGCCATCAGTCAGACCCAAACCTACACAGATACGCAGTATTTT	CAISQTQTYTDTQYF
TRBV6-5	TRBJ1-2	.	.	TGTGCCAGCAGTGAGGGACAAGACTATGGCTACACCTTC	CASSEGQDYGYTF
TRBV7-9	TRBJ1-2	.	.	TGTGCCAGCAGCTTAGATGCAGGTGTAGACTATGGCTACACCTTC	CASSLDAGVDYGYTF
TRBV7-7	TRBJ2-5	.	TRBD1	TGTGCCAGCAGCCAAGGGACAGGGGGTTTAGGAGAGACCCGGTACTTC	CASSQGTGGLGETRYF
TRBV5-6	TRBJ2-7	.	TRBD2	TGTGCCAGCAGCTTGGCCGGTCAGGGCGGGAGTGGGTACGAGCAGTACTTC	CASSLAGQGGSGYEQYF
TRBV28	TRBJ1-2	.	.	TGTGCCAGCAGTTTACTAACCGATGGCTACACCTTC	CASSLLTDGYTF
TRBV28	TRBJ1-5	.	.	TGTGCCAGCAGGTTCTCGTTCAGGGGAATCAATCAGCCCCAGCATTTT	CASRFSFRGINQPQHF
TRBV5-4	TRBJ2-5	once	.	TGTGCCAGCAGCTCTCCGGGCCGAAAAAGGCAAGAGACCCAGTACTTC	CASSSPGRKRQETQYF
TRBV30	TRBJ1-4	.	.	TGTGCCTGGAGTGACCTAGGAGGCCGTAATGAAAAACTGTTTTTT	CAWSDLGGRNEKLFF
TRBV27	TRBJ2-1	.	TRBD2	TGTGCCAGCAGTTTGACTAGCTTTAGCTCCTACAATGAGCAGTTCTTC	CASSLTSFSSYNEQFF
TRBV30	TRBJ1-5	.	.	TGTGCCTGGAGTACTGCAGCGAGCAATCAGCCCCAGCATTTT	CAWSTAASNQPQHF
TRBV7-2	TRBJ1-4	.	TRBD1	TGTGCCAGCAGTGCAGGGGGAACTAATGAAAAACTGTTTTTT	CASSAGGTNEKLFF
TRBV7-2	TRBJ1-1	.	.	TGTGCCAGCAGGCTAGGGGGGGCCTCGGCCGGCACTGAAGCTTTCTTT	CASRLGGASAGTEAFF
TRBV18	TRBJ1-1	few	.	TGTGCCAGCTCACCACGGACAAGTGAGGCTTTCTTT	CASSPRTSEAFF